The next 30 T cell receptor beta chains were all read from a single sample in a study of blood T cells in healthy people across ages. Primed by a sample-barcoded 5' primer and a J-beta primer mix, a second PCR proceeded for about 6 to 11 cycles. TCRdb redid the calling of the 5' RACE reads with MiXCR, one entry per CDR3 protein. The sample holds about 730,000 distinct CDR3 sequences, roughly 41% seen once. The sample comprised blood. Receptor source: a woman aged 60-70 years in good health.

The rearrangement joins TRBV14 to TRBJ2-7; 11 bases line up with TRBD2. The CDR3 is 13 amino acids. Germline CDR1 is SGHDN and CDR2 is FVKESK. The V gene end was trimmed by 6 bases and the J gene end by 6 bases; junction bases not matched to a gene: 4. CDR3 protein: CASRALAGGEQYF. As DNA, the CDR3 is TGTGCCAGCAGAGCTCTAGCGGGAGGCGAGCAGTACTTC.

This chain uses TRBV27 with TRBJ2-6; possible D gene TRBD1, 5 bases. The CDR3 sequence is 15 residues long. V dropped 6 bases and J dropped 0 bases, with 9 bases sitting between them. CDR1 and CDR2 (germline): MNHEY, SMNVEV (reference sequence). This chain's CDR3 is CASRGRGSGANVLTF. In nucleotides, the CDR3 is TGTGCCAGCAGGGGAAGGGGCTCTGGGGCCAACGTCCTGACTTTC.

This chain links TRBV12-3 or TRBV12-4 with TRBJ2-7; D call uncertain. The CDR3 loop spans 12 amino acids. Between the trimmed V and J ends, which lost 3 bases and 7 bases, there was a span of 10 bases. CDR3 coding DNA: TGTGCCAGCAGTTTTTTGAGGCATGAGCAGTACTTC. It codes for CASSFLRHEQYF.

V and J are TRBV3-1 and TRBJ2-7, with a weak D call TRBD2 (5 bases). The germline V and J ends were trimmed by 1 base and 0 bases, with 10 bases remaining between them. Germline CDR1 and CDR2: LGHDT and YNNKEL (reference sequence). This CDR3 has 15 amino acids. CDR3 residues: CASSQGADSSYEQYF. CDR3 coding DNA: TGTGCCAGCAGCCAAGGAGCGGATAGCTCCTACGAGCAGTACTTC.

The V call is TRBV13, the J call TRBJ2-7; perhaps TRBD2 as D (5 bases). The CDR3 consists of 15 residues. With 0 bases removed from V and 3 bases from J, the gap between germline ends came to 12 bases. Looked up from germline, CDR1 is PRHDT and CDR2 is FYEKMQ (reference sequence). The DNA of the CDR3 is TGTGCCAGCAGCTTAGGGGGCGGGTCCAACTACGAGCAGTACTTC. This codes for CASSLGGGSNYEQYF.

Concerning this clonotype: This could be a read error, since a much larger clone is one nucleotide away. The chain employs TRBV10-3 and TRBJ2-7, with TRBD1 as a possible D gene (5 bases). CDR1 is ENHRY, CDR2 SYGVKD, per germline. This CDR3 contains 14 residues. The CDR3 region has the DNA TGTGCCATCGGTGAGGATGGGGCATCCTACGAGCAGTACTTC. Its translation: CAIGEDGASYEQYF.

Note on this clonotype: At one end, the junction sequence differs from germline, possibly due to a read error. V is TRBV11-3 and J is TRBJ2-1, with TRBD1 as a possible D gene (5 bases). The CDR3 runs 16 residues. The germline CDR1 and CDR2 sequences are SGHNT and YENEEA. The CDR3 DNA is TGTGCCGGCAGTGTAGTGGGGCCGAGCTCCTACAATGAGCAGTTCTTC. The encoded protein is CAGSVVGPSSYNEQFF.

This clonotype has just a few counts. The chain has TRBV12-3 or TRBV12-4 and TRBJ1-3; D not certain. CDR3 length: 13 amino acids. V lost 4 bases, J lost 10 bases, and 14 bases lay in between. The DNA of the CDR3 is TGTGCCAGCAGTTCAAACCCCCAAGGGACCATATATTTT. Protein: CASSSNPQGTIYF.

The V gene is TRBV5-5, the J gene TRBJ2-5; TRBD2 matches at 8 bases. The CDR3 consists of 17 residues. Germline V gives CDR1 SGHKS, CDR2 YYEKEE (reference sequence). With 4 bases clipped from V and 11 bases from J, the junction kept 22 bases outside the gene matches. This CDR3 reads CASSTSRGGYGDNEQYF. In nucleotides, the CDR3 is TGTGCCAGCAGCACCTCTCGCGGGGGGTACGGCGACAATGAGCAGTACTTC.

CDR3 residues: CASSPGGGPTDTQYF. For the CDR3, the DNA is TGTGCCAGCAGCCCCGGTGGGGGGCCCACAGATACGCAGTATTTT. The rearrangement uses TRBV11-3 and TRBJ2-3; TRBD1 or TRBD2 may be the D gene (6 bases each). Per the germline V gene, CDR1 is SGHNT and CDR2 is YENEEA. The CDR3 has 15 residues. V lost 5 bases and J lost 2, with 14 bases in between.

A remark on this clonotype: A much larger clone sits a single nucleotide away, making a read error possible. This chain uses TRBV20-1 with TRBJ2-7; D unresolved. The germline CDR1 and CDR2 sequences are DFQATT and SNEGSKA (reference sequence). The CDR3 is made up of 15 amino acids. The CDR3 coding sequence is TGCGGTGCTAGAGATATCGAGACACTTCTCTACGAGCAGTACTTC. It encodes CGARDIETLLYEQYF.

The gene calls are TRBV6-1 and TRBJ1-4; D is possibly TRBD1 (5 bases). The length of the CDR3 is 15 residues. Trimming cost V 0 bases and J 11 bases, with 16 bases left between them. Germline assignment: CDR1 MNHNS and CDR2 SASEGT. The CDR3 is CASSEAQGSLKKLFF. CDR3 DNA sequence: TGTGCCAGCAGTGAAGCGCAGGGCAGCCTGAAGAAACTGTTTTTT.

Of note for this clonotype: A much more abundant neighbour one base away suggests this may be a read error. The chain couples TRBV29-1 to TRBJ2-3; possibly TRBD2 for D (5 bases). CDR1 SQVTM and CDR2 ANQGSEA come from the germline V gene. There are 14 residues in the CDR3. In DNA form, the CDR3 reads TGCAGCGTTGAAGCGGACTGGGGAACAGATACGCGGTATTTT. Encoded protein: CSVEADWGTDTRYF.

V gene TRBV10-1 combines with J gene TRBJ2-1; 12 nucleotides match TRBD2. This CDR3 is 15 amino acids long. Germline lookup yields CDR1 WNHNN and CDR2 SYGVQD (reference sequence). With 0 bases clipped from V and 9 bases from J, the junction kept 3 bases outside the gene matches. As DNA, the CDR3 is TGCGCCAGCAGTGAGTCGCTAGCGGGGGGGCTTGAGCAGTTCTTC. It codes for CASSESLAGGLEQFF.

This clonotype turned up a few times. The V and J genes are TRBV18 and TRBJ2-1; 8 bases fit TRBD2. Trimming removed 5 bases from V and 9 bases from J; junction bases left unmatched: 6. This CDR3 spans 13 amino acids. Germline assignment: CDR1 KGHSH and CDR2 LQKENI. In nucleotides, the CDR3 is TGTGCCAGCTCATCAAGCGGGAGCGGTGAGCAGTTCTTC. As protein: CASSSSGSGEQFF.

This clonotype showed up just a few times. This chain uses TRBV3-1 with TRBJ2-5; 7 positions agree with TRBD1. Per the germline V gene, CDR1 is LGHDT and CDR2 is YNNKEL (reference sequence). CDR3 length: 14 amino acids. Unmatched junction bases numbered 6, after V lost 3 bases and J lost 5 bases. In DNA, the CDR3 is TGTGCCAGCAGCCATCGAGGGGGCGTGGAGACCCAGTACTTC. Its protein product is CASSHRGGVETQYF.

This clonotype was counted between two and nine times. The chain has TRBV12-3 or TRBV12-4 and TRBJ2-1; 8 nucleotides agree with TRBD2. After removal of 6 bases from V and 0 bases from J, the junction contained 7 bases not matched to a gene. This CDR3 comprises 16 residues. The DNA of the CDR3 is TGTGCCAGCAGATCCACTAGCGGAAGCTCCTACAATGAGCAGTTCTTC. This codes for CASRSTSGSSYNEQFF.

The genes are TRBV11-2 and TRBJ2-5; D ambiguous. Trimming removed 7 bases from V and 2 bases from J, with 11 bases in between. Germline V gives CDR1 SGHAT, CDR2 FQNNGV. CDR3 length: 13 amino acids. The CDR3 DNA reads TGTGCCAGCACGGACGGTCGGCAAGAGACCCAGTACTTC. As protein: CASTDGRQETQYF. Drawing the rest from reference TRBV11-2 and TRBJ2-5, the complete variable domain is EAGVAQSPRYKIIEKRQSVAFWCNPISGHATLYWYQQILGQGPKLLIQFQNNGVVDDSQLPKDRFSAERLKGVDSTLKIQPAKLEDSAVYLCASTDGRQETQYFGPGTRLLVL.

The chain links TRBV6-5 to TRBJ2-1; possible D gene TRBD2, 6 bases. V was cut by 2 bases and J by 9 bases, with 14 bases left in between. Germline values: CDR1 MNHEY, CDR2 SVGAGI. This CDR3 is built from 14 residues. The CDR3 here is CASSYLQEGSEQFF. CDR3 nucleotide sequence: TGTGCCAGCAGTTACCTCCAGGAGGGCAGTGAGCAGTTCTTC.

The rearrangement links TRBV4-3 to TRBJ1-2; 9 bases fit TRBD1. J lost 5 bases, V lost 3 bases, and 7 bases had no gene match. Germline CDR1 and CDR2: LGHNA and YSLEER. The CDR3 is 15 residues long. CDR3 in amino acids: CASSHPGTGLYGYTF. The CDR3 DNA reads TGCGCCAGCAGCCATCCAGGGACAGGGCTATATGGCTACACCTTC.

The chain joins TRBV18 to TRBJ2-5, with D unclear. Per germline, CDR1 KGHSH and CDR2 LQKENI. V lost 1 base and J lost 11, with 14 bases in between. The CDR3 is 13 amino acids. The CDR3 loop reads CASSPLYLVEQYF. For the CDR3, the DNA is TGTGCCAGCTCACCACTGTATTTAGTGGAGCAGTACTTC.

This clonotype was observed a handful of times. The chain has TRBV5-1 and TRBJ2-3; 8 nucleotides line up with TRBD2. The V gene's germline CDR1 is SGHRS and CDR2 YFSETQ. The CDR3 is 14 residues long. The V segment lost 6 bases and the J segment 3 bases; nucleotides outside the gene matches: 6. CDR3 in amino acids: CASKGGGITDTQYF. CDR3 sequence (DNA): TGCGCCAGCAAGGGCGGGGGGATAACAGATACGCAGTATTTT.

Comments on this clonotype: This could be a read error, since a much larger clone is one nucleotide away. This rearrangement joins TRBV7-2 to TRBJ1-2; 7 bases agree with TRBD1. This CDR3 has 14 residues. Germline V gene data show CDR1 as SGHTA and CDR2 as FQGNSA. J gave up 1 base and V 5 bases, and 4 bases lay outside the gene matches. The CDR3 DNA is TGTGCCAGCAGCCTGGGACAGAATAACTATGGCTACACCTTC. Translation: CASSLGQNNYGYTF.

The DNA for the CDR3 is TGTGCCAGCAGTTCCTACGGGACAGTAACGAAGGAGACCCAGTACTTC. This encodes CASSSYGTVTKETQYF. The chain has TRBV12-3 or TRBV12-4 and TRBJ2-5; 7 bases line up with TRBD1. The CDR3 has 16 amino acids. V shed 4 bases, J shed 5 bases, and the junction held 13 bases outside the gene matches.

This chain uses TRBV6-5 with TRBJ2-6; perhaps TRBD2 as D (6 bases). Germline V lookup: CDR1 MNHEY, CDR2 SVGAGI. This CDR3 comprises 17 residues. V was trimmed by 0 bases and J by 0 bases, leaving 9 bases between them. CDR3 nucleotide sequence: TGTGCCAGCAGTTACTCGGGGACTTCCTCTGGGGCCAACGTCCTGACTTTC. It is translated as CASSYSGTSSGANVLTF.

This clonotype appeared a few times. CDR3 coding DNA: TGCAGTGCTAGAGGTCCTAGCGGGAATAGGGACAATGAGCAGTTCTTC. This encodes CSARGPSGNRDNEQFF. J is TRBJ2-1 and V is TRBV20-1, with 9 nucleotides matching TRBD2. CDR1 and CDR2 (germline): DFQATT, SNEGSKA (reference sequence). Trimming took 1 base from V and 5 from J; bases not matched to a gene: 9. The CDR3 runs 16 residues.

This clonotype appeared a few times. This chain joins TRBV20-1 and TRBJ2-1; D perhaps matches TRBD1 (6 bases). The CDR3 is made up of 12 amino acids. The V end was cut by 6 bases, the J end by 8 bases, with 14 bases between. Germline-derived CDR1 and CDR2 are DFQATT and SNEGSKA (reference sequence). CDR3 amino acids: CSAVRGKDEQFF. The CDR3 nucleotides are TGCAGTGCCGTGAGGGGGAAGGATGAGCAGTTCTTC.

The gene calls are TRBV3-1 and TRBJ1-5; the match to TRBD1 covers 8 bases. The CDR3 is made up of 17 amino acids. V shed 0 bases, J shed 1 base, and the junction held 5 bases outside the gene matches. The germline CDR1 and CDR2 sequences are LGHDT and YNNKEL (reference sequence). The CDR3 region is CASSQEPTGDSNQPQHF. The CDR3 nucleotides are TGTGCCAGCAGCCAAGAACCGACAGGGGACAGCAATCAGCCCCAGCATTTT.

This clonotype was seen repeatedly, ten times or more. This CDR3 reads CASSLLTFGGSNEQFF. The CDR3 DNA is TGTGCCAGCAGCTTACTGACGTTTGGTGGGAGCAATGAGCAGTTCTTC. The chain combines TRBV7-9 with TRBJ2-1, with D maybe TRBD2 (5 bases). There are 16 residues in the CDR3. V gave up 2 bases and J gave up 6 bases, with 17 bases separating them. CDR1 and CDR2 (germline): SEHNR, FQNEAQ (reference sequence).

This CDR3 reads CASSIGTGNEQFF. The CDR3 DNA sequence: TGCGCCAGCAGCATAGGAACCGGCAATGAGCAGTTCTTC. The J gene is TRBJ2-1, the V gene TRBV5-1; D is unclear. The germline CDR1 and CDR2 sequences are SGHRS and YFSETQ. The CDR3 consists of 13 residues. V dropped 4 bases and J dropped 6 bases, with 11 bases sitting between them.